These T cell receptor beta chains were read from a single sample in a study of cytomegalovirus exposure and HLA in healthy donors. Clones were sequenced by immunoSEQ multiplex PCR, and TCRdb holds only the in-frame ones, with some missing. The sample holds about 43,000 clones, under 70% seen once. Sequences were obtained from PBMCs. The receptors here all came from a man aged 60-69 years in good health and CMV-seropositive. CDR3s include the opening cysteine and the closing phenylalanine or tryptophan. D genes are given only for firm matches. Some rows have no size entry. The others give once, few or many, or a class for an expanded clone.

TRBJ2-1,TRBV27,-,few,TGTGCCAGCAGCCGTTGGACAGAGGGGAATGAGCAGTTCTTC,CASSRWTEGNEQFF
TRBJ2-7,TRBV6-5,-,-,TGTGCCAGCAGCAAACAGGGAAATCTCTACGAGCAGTACTTC,CASSKQGNLYEQYF
TRBJ2-3,TRBV4-3,TRBD2,-,TGCGCCAGCAGCCAAGAAGCGGGCCGGGGGGTAGATACGCAGTATTTT,CASSQEAGRGVDTQYF
TRBJ2-2,TRBV2,TRBD1,-,TGTGCCAGCAGCTCCCCAGGGGGTGTGAACACCGGGGAGCTGTTTTTT,CASSSPGGVNTGELFF
TRBJ2-7,TRBV5-5,TRBD1,few,TGTGCCAGCAAGGGGACAGGGAGGTGGCTCTCCTACGAGCAGTACTTC,CASKGTGRWLSYEQYF
TRBJ1-5,TRBV19,-,few,TGTGCCAGTAGTATATGGGAGGATAGCAATCAGCCCCAGCATTTT,CASSIWEDSNQPQHF
TRBJ2-1,TRBV7-9,TRBD2,-,TGTTCCAGCAGCTTACCACCCCGACTAGCGGGAAAGAAATCTGAGCAGTTCTTC,CSSSLPPRLAGKKSEQFF
TRBJ2-3,TRBV6-5,-,-,TGTGCCAGCAGTTACTTCCCACTGGATACGCAGTATTTT,CASSYFPLDTQYF
TRBJ2-3,TRBV27,-,few,TGTGCCAGCAGTTCGGGGTTGAGTTCAGATACGCAGTATTTT,CASSSGLSSDTQYF
TRBJ2-1,TRBV5-1,-,-,TGCGCCAGCAGCTCTAGGACGGATCCCGGCGGGGAGCAGTTCTTC,CASSSRTDPGGEQFF
TRBJ2-7,TRBV4-2,TRBD2,-,TGTGCCAGCAGCCAAGAAAGGGGTAGCGGGACCTCCTACGAGCAGTACTTC,CASSQERGSGTSYEQYF
TRBJ1-1,TRBV4-3,-,few,TGCGCCAGCAGCCAAGATTCCAGGGGCACTGAAGCTTTCTTT,CASSQDSRGTEAFF
TRBJ2-7,TRBV4-1,TRBD2,-,TGCGCCAGCAGCCCCGGGAGGTCTAGCGGGAGGGCCGACCCCTACGAGCAGTACTTC,CASSPGRSSGRADPYEQYF
TRBJ1-4,TRBV6-5,-,-,TGTGCCAGCAGGCGAAACAGGGCCGCTAATGAAAAACTGTTTTTT,CASRRNRAANEKLFF
TRBJ2-1,TRBV7-2,-,few,TGTGCCAGCAGCTGGGACTTCTACAATGAGCAGTTCTTC,CASSWDFYNEQFF
TRBJ1-5,TRBV10-3,TRBD1,-,TGTGCCATCAGCGGGACAGGTAGCAATCAGCCCCAGCATTTT,CAISGTGSNQPQHF
TRBJ2-1,TRBV10-3,TRBD1,-,TGTGCCATCAGGGCCGGGACAGGGGGTTCTGAGCAGTTCTTC,CAIRAGTGGSEQFF
TRBJ2-7,TRBV7-3,TRBD2,-,TGTGCCAGCAGCTCGGGGGGCGAGCAGTACTTC,CASSSGGEQYF
TRBJ1-1,TRBV6-6,-,-,TGTGCCAGCAGTTACTCGTATGAGATGAACACTGAAGCTTTCTTT,CASSYSYEMNTEAFF
TRBJ1-2,TRBV18,TRBD1,-,TGTGCCAGCTCACCCCTACCTGACAGGGCTGATGGCTACACCTTC,CASSPLPDRADGYTF
TRBJ1-5,TRBV11-2,TRBD1,-,TGTGCCAGCAGCCCGGCCGCAGGGGGCCAGCCCCAGCATTTT,CASSPAAGGQPQHF
TRBJ2-7,TRBV15,-,once,TGTGCCACCAGCAGACCCGATAATACAGGTCTCTACGGGCAGTACTTC,CATSRPDNTGLYGQYF
TRBJ2-2,TRBV19,TRBD2,once,TGTGCCAGTTCGACTAGCGGGAACACCGGGGAGCTGTTTTTT,CASSTSGNTGELFF
TRBJ2-7,TRBV7-2,-,-,TGTGCCAGCAGTCGTTCCTACGAGCAGTACTTC,CASSRSYEQYF
TRBJ1-2,TRBV6-5,-,-,TGTGCCAGCCTGGGGAGGGCTAACTATGGCTACACCTTC,CASLGRANYGYTF
TRBJ2-3,TRBV29-1,-,-,TGCAGCGTTGATGAGTGGGAGCGATCTAGCACAGATACGCAGTATTTT,CSVDEWERSSTDTQYF
TRBJ2-1,TRBV28,TRBD2,once,TGTGCCAGCAGTGTACTAGCGGGAGACTACAATGAGCAGTTCTTC,CASSVLAGDYNEQFF
TRBJ2-5,TRBV5-1,-,-,TGCGCCAGCAGCTTGCGGGAGACCCAGTACTTC,CASSLRETQYF
TRBJ2-7,TRBV10-2,-,-,TGCGCCAGCAGCGGGTCCGGGGACGAGCAGTACTTC,CASSGSGDEQYF
TRBJ2-7,TRBV7-2,-,few,TGTGCCAGCAGCCTAACTCAGGGGAGCTCCTACGAGCAGTACTTC,CASSLTQGSSYEQYF
TRBJ1-2,TRBV2,-,-,TGTGCCAGCAGGGCGGACTTCAGATCTGGCTACACCTTC,CASRADFRSGYTF
TRBJ2-3,TRBV5-6,-,-,TGTGCCAGCAGCTACGGTACCGGGAGAAAGGTAGTATCAGATACGCAGTATTTT,CASSYGTGRKVVSDTQYF
TRBJ1-1,TRBV27,-,-,TGTGCCAGCAGTTTATCCCCATTGGCAGGGGCTGAAGCTTTCTTT,CASSLSPLAGAEAFF
TRBJ2-5,TRBV5-1,-,-,TGCGCCAGCAGCGTCCGAGAGACCCAGTACTTC,CASSVRETQYF
TRBJ2-7,TRBV6-5,-,-,TGTGCCAGCAGTTACGGGGGCCGGGAGCAGTACTTC,CASSYGGREQYF
TRBJ2-1,TRBV2,TRBD2,-,TGTGCCAGCAGTATACTAGCGGGAGAGGGTGAGCAGTTCTTC,CASSILAGEGEQFF
TRBJ1-2,TRBV18,-,-,TGTGCCAGCTCACTCCAGGGCGGCTACACCTTC,CASSLQGGYTF
TRBJ2-5,TRBV28,-,-,TGTGCCAGCAGTTTTCTCGCACAGGAGGGAGAGACCCAGTACTTC,CASSFLAQEGETQYF
TRBJ2-3,TRBV23-1,-,-,TGCGCCAGCAATGACTATCCCTACCGACCTCAAACGCAGTATTTT,CASNDYPYRPQTQYF
TRBJ1-1,TRBV7-9,-,-,TGTGCCAGCAGCTTTGATCGCAGGGATGAAGCTTTCTTT,CASSFDRRDEAFF
TRBJ2-7,TRBV7-9,TRBD1,few,TGTGCCAGCAGCTTAGTGGGACAGGGGGCTGACGAGCAGTACTTC,CASSLVGQGADEQYF
TRBJ2-7,TRBV28,-,few,TGTGCCAGCAGCAGGCAGGCCTACGAGCAGTACTTC,CASSRQAYEQYF
TRBJ2-3,TRBV6-4,TRBD1,few,TGTGCCAGCAGTGATGGACAGGGGGCCACAGATACGCAGTATTTT,CASSDGQGATDTQYF
TRBJ2-1,TRBV5-6,TRBD2,few,TGTGCCAGCAGCTTTGGGGGGGAAGTAAACAATGAGCAGTTCTTC,CASSFGGEVNNEQFF
TRBJ2-3,TRBV10-2,-,-,TGCGCCAGCAGTGAGTCGACACTCAACACAGATACGCAGTATTTT,CASSESTLNTDTQYF
TRBJ2-7,TRBV27,-,-,TGTGCCAGCGGAGTAGGGGCTAACTACGAGCAGTACTTC,CASGVGANYEQYF
TRBJ1-1,TRBV10-2,TRBD1,-,TGCGCCAGCAGCGAATACCCGGACAGGGACGCTTTCTTT,CASSEYPDRDAFF
TRBJ1-2,TRBV12-5,-,-,TGTGCTAGTGGTTTGACACCGGAGGGAACCGATGGCTACACCTTC,CASGLTPEGTDGYTF
TRBJ2-7,TRBV5-4,TRBD2,-,TGTGCCAGCAGCTCGATTGGACTAGCGTCCGCTAGTGCGTACTTC,CASSSIGLASASAYF
TRBJ2-2,TRBV11-2,-,-,TGTGCCAGCAGCATCTCCAACACCGGGGAGCTGTTTTTT,CASSISNTGELFF
TRBJ1-2,TRBV5-4,-,-,TGTGCCAGCAGCTTGTGGGGGGGCGGCTATGGCTACACCTTC,CASSLWGGGYGYTF
TRBJ2-7,TRBV9,-,-,TGTGCCAGCAGCCCCCATGGACAGATCAACGAGCAGTACTTC,CASSPHGQINEQYF
TRBJ1-5,TRBV19,-,once,TGTGCCTCCCAAGACGGGTTTAATCAGCCCCAGCATTTT,CASQDGFNQPQHF
TRBJ2-5,TRBV10-3,TRBD2,few,TGTGCCATCAGTGATGATGGGGGGGGAGAGACCCAGTACTTC,CAISDDGGGETQYF
TRBJ1-5,TRBV2,-,-,TGTGCCAGCCAGAGAAGGGGGGGTAATCAGCCCCAGCATTTT,CASQRRGGNQPQHF